One TCR beta chain is described in this entry. The antigen remains unidentified. CD8 cells classed as naive were CD45RO-negative and positively selected for CCR7, excluding terminally differentiated effector memory CD45RA+ cells. Everyone who donated was a Caucasian adult who lived in Nashville, Tennessee. Generated by immunoSEQ multiplex PCR, the TCRdb table keeps only in-frame clones and is missing some. The repertoire holds about 2.2 million clones, with 90% to 95% as singletons. This entry is derived from a study of shared clonotypes between healthy human individuals. Across the study: Three plates each covered CD4 naive and memory; CD8 naive two, CD8 memory one.

General study findings and limits: Sampling included only blood; tissue repertoires likely differ. Naive CD4 clonotypes overlapped across several donors at approximately 5%.

Trimming at V came to 3 bases and at J to 0 bases, leaving 5 bases not matched to a gene. The CDR3 runs to 15 residues. CDR1 and CDR2 (germline): SQVTM, ANQGSEA. This TCR was recovered from a man aged 18 to 29 in good health. Some clones in this sample may be carry-over from other donors' samples. V is TRBV29-1 and J is TRBJ2-1; 7 nucleotides match TRBD1. Sequenced material: naive CD8+ T cells from PBMCs. CDR3 in amino acids: CSVDGTVSSYNEQFF. CDR3 nucleotide sequence: TGCAGCGTTGACGGGACAGTTAGCTCCTACAATGAGCAGTTCTTC.